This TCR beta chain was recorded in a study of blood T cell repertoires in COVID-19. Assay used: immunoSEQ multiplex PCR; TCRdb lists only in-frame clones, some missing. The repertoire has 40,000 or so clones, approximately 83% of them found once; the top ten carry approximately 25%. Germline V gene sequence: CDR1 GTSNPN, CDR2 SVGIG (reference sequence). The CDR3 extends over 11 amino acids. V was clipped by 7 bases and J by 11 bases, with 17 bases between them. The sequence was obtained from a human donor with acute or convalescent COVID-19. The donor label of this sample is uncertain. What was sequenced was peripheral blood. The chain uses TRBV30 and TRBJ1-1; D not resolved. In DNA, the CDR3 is TGTGCCTCGGAAACCCTTAACGGGGCTTTCTTT. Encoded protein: CASETLNGAFF.